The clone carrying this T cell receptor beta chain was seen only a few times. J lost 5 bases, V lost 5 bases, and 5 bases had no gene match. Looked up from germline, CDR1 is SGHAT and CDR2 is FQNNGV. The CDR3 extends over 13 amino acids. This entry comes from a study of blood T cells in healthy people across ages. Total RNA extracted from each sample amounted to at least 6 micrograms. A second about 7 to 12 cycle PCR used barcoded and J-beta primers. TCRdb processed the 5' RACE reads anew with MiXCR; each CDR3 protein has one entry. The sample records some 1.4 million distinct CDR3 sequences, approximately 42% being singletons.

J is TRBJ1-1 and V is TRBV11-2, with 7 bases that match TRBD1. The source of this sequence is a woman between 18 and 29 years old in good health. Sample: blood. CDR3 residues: CASSQQGRTEAFF. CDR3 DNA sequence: TGTGCCAGCAGCCAACAGGGGCGTACTGAAGCTTTCTTT. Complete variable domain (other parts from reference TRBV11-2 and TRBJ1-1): EAGVAQSPRYKIIEKRQSVAFWCNPISGHATLYWYQQILGQGPKLLIQFQNNGVVDDSQLPKDRFSAERLKGVDSTLKIQPAKLEDSAVYLCASSQQGRTEAFFGQGTRLTVV.